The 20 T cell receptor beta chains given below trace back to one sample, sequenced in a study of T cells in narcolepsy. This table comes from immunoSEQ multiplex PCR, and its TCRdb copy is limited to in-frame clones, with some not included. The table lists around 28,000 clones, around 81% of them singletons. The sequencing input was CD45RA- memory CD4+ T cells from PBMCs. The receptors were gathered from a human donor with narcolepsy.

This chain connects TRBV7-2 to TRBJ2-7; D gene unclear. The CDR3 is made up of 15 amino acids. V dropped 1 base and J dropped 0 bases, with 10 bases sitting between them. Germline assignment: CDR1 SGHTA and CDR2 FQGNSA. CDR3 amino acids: CASSLGQAPSYEQYF. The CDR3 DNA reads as TGTGCCAGCAGCTTAGGCCAGGCCCCCTCCTACGAGCAGTACTTC.

CDR3: CASSLGGPGNTIYF. CDR3 DNA: TGTGCCAGCAGCTTAGGAGGCCCTGGAAACACCATATATTTT. The V and J genes are TRBV11-3 and TRBJ1-3; D gene uncertain. Deletions cut 1 base from V and 2 bases from J, with 6 bases between. This CDR3 is built from 14 residues. Germline CDR1 and CDR2: SGHNT and YENEEA.

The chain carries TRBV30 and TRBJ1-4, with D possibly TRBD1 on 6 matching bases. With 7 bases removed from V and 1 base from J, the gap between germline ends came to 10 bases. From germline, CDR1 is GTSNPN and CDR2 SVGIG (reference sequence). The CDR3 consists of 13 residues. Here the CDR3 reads CAFRGGTNEKLFF. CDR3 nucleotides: TGTGCCTTCCGAGGGGGAACTAATGAAAAACTGTTTTTT.

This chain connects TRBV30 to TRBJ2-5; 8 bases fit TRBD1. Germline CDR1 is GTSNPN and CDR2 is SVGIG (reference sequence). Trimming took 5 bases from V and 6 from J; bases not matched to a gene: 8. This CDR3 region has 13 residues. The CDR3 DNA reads TGTGCCTGGGATCGACAGGGGAGAAAGACCCAGTACTTC. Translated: CAWDRQGRKTQYF.

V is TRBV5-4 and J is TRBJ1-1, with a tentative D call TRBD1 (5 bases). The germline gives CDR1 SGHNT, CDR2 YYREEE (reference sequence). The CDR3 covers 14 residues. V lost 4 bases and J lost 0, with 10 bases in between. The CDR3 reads CASSVQGMNTEAFF. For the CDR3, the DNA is TGTGCCAGCAGCGTCCAGGGCATGAACACTGAAGCTTTCTTT.

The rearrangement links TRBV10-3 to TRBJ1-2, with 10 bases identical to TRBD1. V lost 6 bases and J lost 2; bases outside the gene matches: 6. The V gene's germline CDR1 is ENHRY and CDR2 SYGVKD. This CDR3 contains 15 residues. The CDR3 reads CAISTGTGANYGYTF. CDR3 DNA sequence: TGTGCCATCAGCACCGGGACAGGGGCCAACTATGGCTACACCTTC.

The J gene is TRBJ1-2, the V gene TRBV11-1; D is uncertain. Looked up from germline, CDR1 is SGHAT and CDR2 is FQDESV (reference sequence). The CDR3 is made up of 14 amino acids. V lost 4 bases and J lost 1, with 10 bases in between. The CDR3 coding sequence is TGTGCCAGCAGCTCAACCAGAGATAACTATGGCTACACCTTC. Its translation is CASSSTRDNYGYTF.

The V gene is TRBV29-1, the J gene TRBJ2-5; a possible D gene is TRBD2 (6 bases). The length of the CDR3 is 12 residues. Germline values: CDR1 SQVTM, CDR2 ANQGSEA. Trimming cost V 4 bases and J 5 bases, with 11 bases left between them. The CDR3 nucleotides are TGCAGCGTTGCCGGAGGGTCGGAGACCCAGTACTTC. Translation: CSVAGGSETQYF. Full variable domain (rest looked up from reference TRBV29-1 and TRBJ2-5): SAVISQKPSRDICQRGTSLTIQCQVDSQVTMMFWYRQQPGQSLTLIATANQGSEATYESGFVIDKFPISRPNLTFSTLTVSNMSPEDSSIYLCSVAGGSETQYFGPGTRLLVL.

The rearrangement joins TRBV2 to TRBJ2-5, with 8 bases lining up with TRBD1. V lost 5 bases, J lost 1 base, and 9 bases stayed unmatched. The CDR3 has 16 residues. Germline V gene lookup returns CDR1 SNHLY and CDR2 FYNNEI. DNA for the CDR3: TGTGCCAGCAGTCTTCCCGGACAGGGCCGCCAAGAGACCCAGTACTTC. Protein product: CASSLPGQGRQETQYF.

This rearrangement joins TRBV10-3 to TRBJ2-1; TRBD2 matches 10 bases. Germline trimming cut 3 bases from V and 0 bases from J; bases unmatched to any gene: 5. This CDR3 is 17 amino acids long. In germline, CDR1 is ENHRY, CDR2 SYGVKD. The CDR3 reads CAISDLASGGSYNEQFF. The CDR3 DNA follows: TGTGCCATCAGTGATTTGGCTAGCGGGGGCTCCTACAATGAGCAGTTCTTC.

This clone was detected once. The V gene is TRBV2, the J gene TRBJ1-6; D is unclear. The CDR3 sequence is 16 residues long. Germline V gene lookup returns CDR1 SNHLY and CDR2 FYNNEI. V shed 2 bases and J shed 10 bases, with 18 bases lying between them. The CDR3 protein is CASSERRTDVGSPLHF. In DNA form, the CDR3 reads TGTGCCAGCAGTGAACGAAGGACGGACGTGGGGTCACCCCTCCACTTT.

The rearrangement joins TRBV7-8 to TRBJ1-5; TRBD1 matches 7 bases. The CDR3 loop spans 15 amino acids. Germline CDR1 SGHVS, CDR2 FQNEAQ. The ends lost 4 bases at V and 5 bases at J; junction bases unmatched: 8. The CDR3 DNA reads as TGTGCCAGCAGCTCTCACAGGGGAGGCGATCAGCCCCAGCATTTT. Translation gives CASSSHRGGDQPQHF.

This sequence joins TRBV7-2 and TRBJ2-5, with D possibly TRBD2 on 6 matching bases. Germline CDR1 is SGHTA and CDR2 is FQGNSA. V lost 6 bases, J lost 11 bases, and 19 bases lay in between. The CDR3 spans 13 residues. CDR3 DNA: TGTGCCAGCAGGTTACGGACTATGAAGGAGCAGTACTTC. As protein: CASRLRTMKEQYF.

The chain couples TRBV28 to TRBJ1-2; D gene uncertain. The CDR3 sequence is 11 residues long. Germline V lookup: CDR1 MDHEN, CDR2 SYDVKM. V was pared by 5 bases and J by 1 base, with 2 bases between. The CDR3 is CASSLNYGYTF. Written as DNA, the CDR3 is TGTGCCAGCAGTCTTAACTATGGCTACACCTTC.

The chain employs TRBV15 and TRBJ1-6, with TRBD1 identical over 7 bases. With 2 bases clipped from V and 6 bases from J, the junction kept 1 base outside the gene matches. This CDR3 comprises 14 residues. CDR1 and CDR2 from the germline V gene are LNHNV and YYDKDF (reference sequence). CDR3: CATSRTGVNSPLHF. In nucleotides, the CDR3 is TGTGCCACCAGCAGAACAGGGGTTAATTCACCCCTCCACTTT.

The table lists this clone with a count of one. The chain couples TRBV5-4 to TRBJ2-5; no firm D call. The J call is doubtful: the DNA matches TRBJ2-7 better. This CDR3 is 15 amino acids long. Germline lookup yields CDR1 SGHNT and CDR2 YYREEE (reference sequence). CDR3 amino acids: CASSLVAGRAYEQYF. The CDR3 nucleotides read TGTGCCAGCAGCTTGGTTGCAGGAAGAGCCTACGAGCAGTACTTC.

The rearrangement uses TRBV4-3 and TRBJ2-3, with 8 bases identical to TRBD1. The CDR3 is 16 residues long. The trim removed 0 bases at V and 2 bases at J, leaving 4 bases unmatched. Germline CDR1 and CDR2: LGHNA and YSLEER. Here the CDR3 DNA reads TGCGCCAGCAGCCAAGAATACAGGGGGTCCACAGATACGCAGTATTTT. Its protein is CASSQEYRGSTDTQYF.

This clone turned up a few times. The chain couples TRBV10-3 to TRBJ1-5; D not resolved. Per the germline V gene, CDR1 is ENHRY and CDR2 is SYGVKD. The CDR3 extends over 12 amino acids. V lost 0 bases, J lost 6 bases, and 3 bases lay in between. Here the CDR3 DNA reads TGTGCCATCAGTGAGTCGGGTCAGCCCCAGCATTTT. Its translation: CAISESGQPQHF.

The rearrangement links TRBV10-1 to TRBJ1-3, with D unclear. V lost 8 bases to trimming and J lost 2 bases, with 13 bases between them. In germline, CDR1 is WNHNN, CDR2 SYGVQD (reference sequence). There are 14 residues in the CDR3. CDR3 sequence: CASHSPRPGNTIYF. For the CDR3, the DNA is TGCGCCAGCCACTCCCCTCGCCCTGGAAACACCATATATTTT.

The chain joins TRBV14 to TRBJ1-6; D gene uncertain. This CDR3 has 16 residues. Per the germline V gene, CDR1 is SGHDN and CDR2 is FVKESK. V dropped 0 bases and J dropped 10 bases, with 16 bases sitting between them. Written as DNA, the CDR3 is TGTGCCAGCAGCCAAGACCGGGAGTATCGCAAATCACCCCTCCACTTT. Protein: CASSQDREYRKSPLHF.